The present entry profiles one TCR beta chain with its context. The entry originates in a study of technical replicates of blood from several donors. J gave up 7 bases and V 0 bases, and 9 bases lay outside the gene matches. Germline lookup yields CDR1 SGHRS and CDR2 YFSETQ. This CDR3 contains 16 residues. The protocol was immunoSEQ multiplex PCR, while the TCRdb copy is restricted to in-frame clones and leaves out a portion. Among around 60,000 clones, approximately 92% were seen once, and the ten largest hold around 4%. This rearrangement joins TRBV5-1 to TRBJ2-7; 11 positions match TRBD2. Material: PBMCs. The receptor's source is a human donor in good health. Some clones in this sample may be carry-over from other donors' samples. CDR3 bases: TGCGCCAGCAGCTTGGTTCTAGCGGGAGGCATTGTTGAGCAGTACTTC. Translated, it gives CASSLVLAGGIVEQYF.